The 5 T cell receptor beta chains below come from one sample, sequenced in a study of CD8+CD57+ T cells in acquired aplastic anemia (dated by TCRdb to between 2017 and 2018). TCRdb lists the instrument as Illumina HiSeq 2000. Profiling of TCR beta VDJ combinations and CDR3 sequences used genomic DNA as the template. The public reads were quality trimmed at Q25 with fastp and then assembled into clones with MiXCR by TCRdb, keeping productive beta chains. Duplicate CDR3 protein sequences are folded into a single record with the most common DNA and genes. The sample table holds 150,000 to 200,000 distinct CDR3 sequences, of which under 55% were seen once. The top ten clonotypes cover 2.5% to 3.5% of the sample. The patients picked for sequencing were ones in whom flow cytometry had shown an expansion of CD8+CD57+ cells. The sample taken for sequencing was sorted CD4+, CD8+, or CD8+CD57+ T cells (not recorded which) from PBMCs. The source is a human donor with aplastic anemia.

About this clonotype: One junction end does not reproduce the germline sequence, and a read error may be involved. The chain combines TRBV5-1 with TRBJ1-6; D gene uncertain. The CDR3 is 16 amino acids. The germline gives CDR1 SGHRS, CDR2 YFSETQ. In DNA form, the CDR3 reads TGTGCCAGCAGCCCCGGGAGAGTATCTCCCATATCACCCCTCCACTTT. Translation: CASSPGRVSPISPLHF. Complete variable domain (other parts from reference TRBV5-1 and TRBJ1-6): KAGVTQTPRYLIKTRGQQVTLSCSPISGHRSVSWYQQTPGQGLQFLFEYFSETQRNKGNFPGRFSGRQFSNSRSEMNVSTLELGDSALYLCASSPGRVSPISPLHFGNGTRLTVT.

This clonotype was counted only a few times. The chain recombines TRBV9 with TRBJ2-2; 10 nucleotides line up with TRBD2. Looked up from germline, CDR1 is SGDLS and CDR2 is YYNGEE. The CDR3 loop spans 16 amino acids. Trimming took 0 bases from V and 6 from J; bases not matched to a gene: 5. Written as DNA, the CDR3 is TGTGCCAGCAGCGTAGAGCTAGCGGGAGTGCCCGGGGAGCTGTTTTTT. This sequence encodes CASSVELAGVPGELFF.

This clonotype has a count of ten or more. The J gene is TRBJ2-7, the V gene TRBV20-1; the match to TRBD1 covers 9 bases. V lost 6 bases and J lost 6; bases outside the gene matches: 12. The CDR3 sequence is 14 residues long. The V gene's germline CDR1 is DFQATT and CDR2 SNEGSKA (reference sequence). The DNA for the CDR3 is TGCAGTGCCCGGCCGGGACAGGGTGTCGGCGAGCAGTACTTC. It yields the protein CSARPGQGVGEQYF.

This clonotype was counted ten times or more. This chain joins TRBV7-4 and TRBJ1-5; no definite D call. The length of the CDR3 is 16 residues. Deletions cut 2 bases from V and 5 bases from J, with 16 bases between. Germline V gene lookup returns CDR1 SGHVT and CDR2 SQSDAQ. The CDR3 reads CASSLRLALTYQPQHF. CDR3 DNA: TGTGCCAGCAGCTTACGGTTGGCCTTGACATATCAGCCCCAGCATTTT.

This clonotype was seen at least ten times. The genes are TRBV19 and TRBJ1-1; the D gene is possibly TRBD1 (5 bases). CDR1 LNHDA and CDR2 SQIVND come from the germline V gene (reference sequence). V dropped 9 bases and J dropped 0 bases, with 11 bases sitting between them. The CDR3 has 13 amino acids. As DNA, the CDR3 is TGTGCCAGCTCGGGGGACCTGAACACTGAAGCTTTCTTT. Protein: CASSGDLNTEAFF.